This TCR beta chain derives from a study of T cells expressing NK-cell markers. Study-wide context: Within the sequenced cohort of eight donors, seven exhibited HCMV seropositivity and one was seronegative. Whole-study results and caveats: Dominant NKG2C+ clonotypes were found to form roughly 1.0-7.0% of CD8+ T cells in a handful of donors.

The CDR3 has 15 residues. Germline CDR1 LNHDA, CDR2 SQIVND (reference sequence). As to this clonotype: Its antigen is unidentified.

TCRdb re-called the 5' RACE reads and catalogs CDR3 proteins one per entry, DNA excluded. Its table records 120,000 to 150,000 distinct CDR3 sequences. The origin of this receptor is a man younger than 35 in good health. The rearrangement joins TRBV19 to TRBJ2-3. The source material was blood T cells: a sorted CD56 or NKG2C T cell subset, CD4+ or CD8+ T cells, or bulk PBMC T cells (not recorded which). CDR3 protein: CASSMKERSTDTQYF.